One and the same sample provided the 5 T cell receptor beta chains below, sequenced in a study of blood T cell repertoires in COVID-19. Clones were read by immunoSEQ multiplex PCR, and TCRdb kept only the in-frame ones, dropping some. The sample yields about 150,000 clones, approximately 80% seen once. Sequenced sample: peripheral blood. Receptors originate from a woman in her forties with active or convalescent COVID-19.

This chain joins TRBV3-1 (or the pseudogene TRBV3-2) and TRBJ1-2; D is perhaps TRBD1 (6 bases). This CDR3 spans 13 amino acids. V lost 2 bases to trimming and J lost 4 bases, with 8 bases between them. Germline lookup yields CDR1 LGHDT and CDR2 YNNKEL (reference sequence). CDR3 in DNA: TGTGCCAGCAGCCAACAGGGGTCCTATGGCTACACCTTC. This translates into CASSQQGSYGYTF.

This chain uses TRBV28 with TRBJ2-7, with TRBD1 identical over 7 bases. The CDR3 length is 14 residues. Germline values: CDR1 MDHEN, CDR2 SYDVKM. V lost 5 bases to trimming and J lost 7 bases; unmatched junction nucleotides: 11. DNA for the CDR3: TGTGCCAGCAGTCCGGGACAGAGTTTGATGGAGCAGTACTTC. This codes for CASSPGQSLMEQYF.

The V call is TRBV3-1 (or the pseudogene TRBV3-2), the J call TRBJ2-2, with 9 bases that match TRBD1. V lost 3 bases and J lost 8; bases outside the gene matches: 7. The CDR3 spans 15 residues. CDR1 and CDR2 from the germline V gene are LGHDT and YNNKEL (reference sequence). CDR3 protein: CASSHDTGGNGELFF. The CDR3 nucleotides read TGTGCCAGCAGCCACGATACAGGGGGCAATGGGGAGCTGTTTTTT.

V usage is TRBV28 and J usage is TRBJ1-1; 7 nucleotides match TRBD1. CDR3 size: 16 residues. Germline V gene sequence: CDR1 MDHEN, CDR2 SYDVKM. The J segment lost 5 bases and the V segment lost 5 bases, leaving 14 bases of the junction unmatched. This CDR3 is CASSHRQGLGGTEAFF. In DNA form, the CDR3 reads TGTGCCAGCAGTCACAGACAGGGCTTAGGAGGAACTGAAGCTTTCTTT.

The rearrangement uses TRBV3-1 (or the pseudogene TRBV3-2) and TRBJ1-2; D is uncertain. V was pared by 0 bases and J by 4 bases, with 18 bases between. CDR3 length equals 17 residues. Germline CDR1 LGHDT, CDR2 YNNKEL (reference sequence). The CDR3 DNA follows: TGTGCCAGCAGCCAAGAAGGTCGGCCAGGCCGGGGCTATGGCTACACCTTC. Protein: CASSQEGRPGRGYGYTF.